What follows are 10 T cell receptor beta chains derived from one specimen sequenced in a study of shared clonotypes between healthy human individuals. Data came from immunoSEQ multiplex PCR; TCRdb stores just in-frame clones and leaves some out. Of some 2.4 million clones listed, 80% to 95% are singletons. Sequences were obtained from naive CD4+ T cells from PBMCs. Sample subset: CD45RA+ positively selected. The receptors were gathered from a man between 18 and 35 years old in good health. Some clones in this sample may be carry-over from other donors' samples.

The gene calls are TRBV4-1 and TRBJ2-3, with 9 bases fitting TRBD2. CDR1 and CDR2 from the germline V gene are MGHRA and YSYEKL. V shed 3 bases, J shed 0 bases, and the junction held 13 bases outside the gene matches. This CDR3 spans 19 amino acids. CDR3 in amino acids: CASSHRAAGGLYSTDTQYF. The CDR3 DNA follows: TGCGCCAGCAGCCACAGGGCAGCGGGAGGCCTCTATAGCACAGATACGCAGTATTTT.

The chain uses TRBV29-1 and TRBJ2-1; weak D call: TRBD2 (6 bases). This CDR3 has 13 residues. Per the germline V gene, CDR1 is SQVTM and CDR2 is ANQGSEA. Deletions cut 4 bases from V and 5 bases from J, with 12 bases between. In DNA, the CDR3 is TGCAGCGTTGGATCCGGGAGCGACAATGAGCAGTTCTTC. Protein product: CSVGSGSDNEQFF.

V is TRBV7-2 and J is TRBJ1-1, with no clear D. The germline V and J ends were trimmed by 2 bases and 1 base, with 11 bases remaining between them. CDR3 length: 15 residues. Germline V lookup: CDR1 SGHTA, CDR2 FQGNSA. The CDR3 loop reads CASSLKLGSNTEAFF. CDR3 coding DNA: TGTGCCAGCAGCTTAAAGCTGGGGTCGAACACTGAAGCTTTCTTT.

The V and J genes are TRBV7-4 and TRBJ2-7; 10 bases align to TRBD1. The V gene end was trimmed by 5 bases and the J gene end by 0 bases; junction bases not matched to a gene: 7. Germline assignment: CDR1 SGHVT and CDR2 SQSDAQ. The CDR3 contains 16 residues. The CDR3 spells CASSTWTGGNSYEQYF. The CDR3 nucleotides read TGTGCCAGCAGCACCTGGACAGGGGGGAACTCCTACGAGCAGTACTTC.

The CDR3 reads CASSVEGGGGEQYF. The CDR3, as DNA: TGTGCCAGCAGCGTAGAAGGGGGTGGAGGAGAGCAGTACTTC. V gene TRBV9 combines with J gene TRBJ2-7, with D possibly matching TRBD1 (6 bases). The CDR3 loop spans 14 amino acids. V lost 0 bases and J 7 bases, leaving 14 bases between the germline ends. CDR1 and CDR2 (germline): SGDLS, YYNGEE.

The J gene is TRBJ1-3, the V gene TRBV29-1; weak D call: TRBD1 (5 bases). CDR1 and CDR2 (germline): SQVTM, ANQGSEA. The CDR3 spans 13 residues. The ends were cut back, 4 bases at V and 3 bases at J, with 10 bases in the middle. The CDR3 nucleotides read TGCAGCGTTGGATTGCAGGGTGGAAACACCATATATTTT. It codes for CSVGLQGGNTIYF.

The V and J genes are TRBV29-1 and TRBJ1-2, with unresolved D. This CDR3 has 11 residues. CDR1 SQVTM and CDR2 ANQGSEA come from the germline V gene. V was cut by 2 bases and J by 6 bases, with 7 bases left in between. The CDR3 sequence: CSVESRDGYTF. The CDR3 nucleotides read TGCAGCGTTGAAAGCCGAGATGGCTACACCTTC. Full variable domain (missing parts from reference TRBV29-1 and TRBJ1-2): SAVISQKPSRDICQRGTSLTIQCQVDSQVTMMFWYRQQPGQSLTLIATANQGSEATYESGFVIDKFPISRPNLTFSTLTVSNMSPEDSSIYLCSVESRDGYTFGSGTRLTVV.

This clone was picked up a small number of times. This rearrangement joins TRBV7-3 to TRBJ1-1; TRBD1 matches at 9 bases. Germline trimming cut 4 bases from V and 4 bases from J; bases unmatched to any gene: 4. This CDR3 is 14 amino acids long. Germline lookup yields CDR1 SGHTA and CDR2 FQGTGA. This chain's CDR3 is CASSSQTGGTEAFF. CDR3 coding DNA: TGTGCCAGCAGCTCGCAGACAGGGGGCACTGAAGCTTTCTTT.

The gene calls are TRBV14 and TRBJ2-1, with a tentative D call TRBD1 (6 bases). Germline V gives CDR1 SGHDN, CDR2 FVKESK. The V end lost 6 bases, the J end lost 4 bases, and 28 bases lay between the germline ends. The CDR3 sequence is 19 residues long. The CDR3 region is CASSPIGTLTTWNYNEQFF. CDR3 bases: TGTGCCAGCAGTCCTATCGGGACACTCACCACTTGGAATTACAATGAGCAGTTCTTC.

This clone was detected only once. J is TRBJ1-2 and V is TRBV4-2; possible D gene TRBD1, 6 bases. Germline lookup yields CDR1 LGHNA and CDR2 YNFKEQ. V was clipped by 4 bases and J by 2 bases, with 14 bases between them. This CDR3 is 15 amino acids long. This CDR3 is CASSPIQTGNYGYTF. CDR3 nucleotides: TGTGCCAGCAGCCCAATTCAAACAGGGAACTATGGCTACACCTTC.